The 23 T cell receptor beta chains reported below all come from one sample, sequenced in a study of Ad26.COV2.S vaccination and SARS-CoV-2 variants. Only in-frame clones appear in the TCRdb table, and some are missing; sequencing was by immunoSEQ multiplex PCR. The profile shows 400,000 to 450,000 clones, 80% to 95% of them singletons. Treatment denoted: roughly 20 received Ad26.COV2.S at low or high dose, single or two shots; 5 received placebo; per-sample allocation not given. All samples were drawn on day 63, counting from the first vaccine or placebo injection. This sample comprised peripheral blood, obtained in a trial of Ad26.COV2.S vaccine versus placebo. These receptors were obtained from a person between 18 and 59 years old who received the Ad26.COV2.S COVID-19 vaccine or a placebo.

V usage is TRBV12-3 or TRBV12-4 and J usage is TRBJ2-7; TRBD2 agrees at 8 bases. The junction had 2 bases not matched to a gene; V was cut back by 5 bases and J by 2 bases. The CDR3 runs to 13 residues. The CDR3 is CASSTGLAYEQYF. CDR3 sequence (DNA): TGTGCCAGCAGTACGGGACTAGCCTACGAGCAGTACTTC.

This rearrangement joins TRBV14 to TRBJ2-7; possibly TRBD1 or TRBD2 for D (5 bases each). The CDR3 length is 15 residues. Trimming shortened V by 1 base and J by 4 bases, and 14 bases separated the two germline ends. The germline gives CDR1 SGHDN, CDR2 FVKESK. CDR3 residues: CASSQVPGAPYEQYF. The CDR3 DNA reads TGTGCCAGCAGCCAAGTACCCGGGGCCCCTTACGAGCAGTACTTC.

The chain uses TRBV14 and TRBJ1-1, with D tentatively TRBD1 (5 bases). V was cut by 4 bases and J by 7 bases, with 16 bases left in between. The CDR3 is 14 amino acids. The V gene's germline CDR1 is SGHDN and CDR2 FVKESK. CDR3 loop: CASSRLWGRGEAFF. In nucleotides, the CDR3 is TGTGCCAGCAGCCGTCTGTGGGGGAGAGGTGAAGCTTTCTTT.

The chain uses TRBV6-6 and TRBJ2-2, with D hard to call. Germline assignment: CDR1 MNHNY and CDR2 SVGAGI (reference sequence). V was shortened by 6 bases and J by 6 bases, with 20 bases between the two germline ends. CDR3 length: 16 amino acids. The CDR3 region is CASSPLDSLPPGELFF. The CDR3 nucleotides are TGTGCCAGCAGCCCTCTCGACTCGCTCCCCCCCGGGGAGCTGTTTTTT.

The rearrangement joins TRBV29-1 to TRBJ2-1; tentative D call: TRBD1 (5 bases). Germline CDR1 SQVTM, CDR2 ANQGSEA. With 4 bases removed from V and 4 bases from J, the gap between germline ends came to 11 bases. There are 13 residues in the CDR3. Here the CDR3 DNA reads TGCAGCGTTGCTAGGGGTCTTTACAATGAGCAGTTCTTC. Amino acid sequence: CSVARGLYNEQFF.

J is TRBJ1-1 and V is TRBV27; 7 bases line up with TRBD1. The germline V gene has CDR1 MNHEY and CDR2 SMNVEV (reference sequence). The CDR3 is 13 amino acids. J gave up 8 bases and V 2 bases, and 5 bases lay outside the gene matches. As DNA, the CDR3 is TGTGCCAGCAGTTTACAAGGGGGCGGCGAAGCTTTCTTT. This codes for CASSLQGGGEAFF.

V usage is TRBV28 and J usage is TRBJ2-7, with TRBD1 matching 7 bases. The CDR3 consists of 13 residues. Germline V CDR1 and CDR2: MDHEN, SYDVKM. The J segment lost 4 bases and the V segment lost 6 bases, leaving 6 bases of the junction unmatched. The CDR3 DNA follows: TGTGCCAGCAGCCGACAGGGTAGATACGAGCAGTACTTC. Its translation: CASSRQGRYEQYF.

The chain employs TRBV28 and TRBJ1-5, with D uncertain. The CDR3 runs 16 residues. Germline lookup yields CDR1 MDHEN and CDR2 SYDVKM. Trimming stripped 3 bases from V and 6 bases from J, with 18 bases between. CDR3 loop: CASSFTGGRGGQPQHF. CDR3 DNA: TGTGCCAGCAGTTTCACGGGCGGACGGGGAGGTCAGCCCCAGCATTTT.

This clone showed up just a few times. The V call is TRBV5-4, the J call TRBJ1-3, with D possibly matching TRBD1 (5 bases). Germline assignment: CDR1 SGHNT and CDR2 YYREEE (reference sequence). The CDR3 runs 15 residues. Trimming took 4 bases from V and 0 from J, leaving 11 bases between them. This chain's CDR3 is CASSPGGSSGNTIYF. In DNA form, the CDR3 reads TGTGCCAGCAGCCCTGGGGGAAGCTCTGGAAACACCATATATTTT.

The V call is TRBV5-4, the J call TRBJ1-6; possibly TRBD1 for D (5 bases). The V gene lost 1 base and the J gene lost 10 bases, with 12 bases spanning the gap. The CDR3 extends over 14 amino acids. The germline V gene encodes CDR1 SGHNT and CDR2 YYREEE (reference sequence). In DNA, the CDR3 is TGTGCCAGCAGCTTGTCACTAGGGGACTCACCCCTCCACTTT. Translating it yields CASSLSLGDSPLHF.

This clone occurred a few times. The chain uses TRBV7-9 and TRBJ2-7; D perhaps matches TRBD1 (6 bases). Germline assignment: CDR1 SEHNR and CDR2 FQNEAQ (reference sequence). The CDR3 totals 15 residues. V shed 3 bases and J shed 5 bases, with 17 bases lying between them. CDR3 protein: CASSFTSWGQDEQYF. The CDR3 DNA is TGTGCCAGCAGCTTTACGTCCTGGGGGCAGGACGAGCAGTACTTC.

V usage is TRBV12-5 and J usage is TRBJ1-1; 7 nucleotides match TRBD1. The V gene's germline CDR1 is LGHNT and CDR2 FRNRAP. This CDR3 has 17 amino acids. This chain's CDR3 is CANNRQGSAIKNTEAFF. The CDR3, as DNA: TGTGCCAATAACAGACAGGGCTCGGCTATAAAGAACACTGAAGCTTTCTTT.

This clone was recorded once. The chain couples TRBV18 to TRBJ2-7; 12 positions match TRBD2. Germline trimming cut 3 bases from V and 3 bases from J; bases unmatched to any gene: 3. The CDR3 is 15 amino acids. Germline CDR1 reads KGHSH; CDR2 reads LQKENI. The CDR3 sequence is CASSPTSGSFYEQYF. The CDR3 coding sequence is TGTGCCAGCTCACCGACTAGCGGGAGTTTCTACGAGCAGTACTTC.

This clone was seen a single time. The identical CDR3 is also encoded by other nucleotide sequences in the sample. V is TRBV20-1 and J is TRBJ2-7; 9 bases fit TRBD2. The CDR3 loop spans 14 amino acids. Germline V gene lookup returns CDR1 DFQATT and CDR2 SNEGSKA (reference sequence). Trimming at V came to 3 bases and at J to 1 base, leaving 4 bases not matched to a gene. Written as DNA, the CDR3 is TGCAGTGCTAGTGGGCTAGCGGGATCCTACGAGCAGTACTTC. Translated, it gives CSASGLAGSYEQYF.

The genes are TRBV9 and TRBJ2-5; D not resolved. This CDR3 is built from 11 residues. CDR1 is SGDLS, CDR2 YYNGEE, per germline. V lost 0 bases and J 7 bases, leaving 4 bases between the germline ends. In DNA, the CDR3 is TGTGCCAGCAGCGTAGGGGTGACCCAGTACTTC. This gives the protein CASSVGVTQYF.

V and J are TRBV7-8 and TRBJ2-1, with D perhaps being TRBD1 or TRBD2 (5 bases each). V was cut by 4 bases and J by 9 bases, with 13 bases left in between. Germline V lookup: CDR1 SGHVS, CDR2 FQNEAQ. The CDR3 spans 13 residues. Here the CDR3 DNA reads TGTGCCAGCAGCTCACTCCTCGGGACTGAGCAGTTCTTC. Its protein is CASSSLLGTEQFF.

This chain uses TRBV2 with TRBJ1-2; a weak D match, TRBD1 (5 bases). Trimming shortened V by 6 bases and J by 8 bases, and 13 bases separated the two germline ends. This CDR3 is 12 amino acids long. Germline values: CDR1 SNHLY, CDR2 FYNNEI. CDR3 residues: CASRAEGSGYTF. CDR3 DNA sequence: TGTGCCAGCAGAGCCGAGGGGTCGGGCTACACCTTC.

This chain connects TRBV10-3 to TRBJ2-6; D not certain. From germline, CDR1 is ENHRY and CDR2 SYGVKD. The V gene lost 5 bases and the J gene lost 0 bases, with 17 bases spanning the gap. The CDR3 is 18 residues long. CDR3 DNA: TGTGCCATCAGTTCCCCCAGTGGCGGATACTCTGGGGCCAACGTCCTGACTTTC. This encodes CAISSPSGGYSGANVLTF.

This clone was counted only a few times. The rearrangement uses TRBV7-8 and TRBJ2-2; 12 bases map to TRBD2. The trim removed 5 bases at V and 5 bases at J, leaving 15 bases unmatched. Germline loops: CDR1 SGHVS, CDR2 FQNEAQ. The CDR3 consists of 19 residues. CDR3 residues: CASSPSGLTSGRSTGELFF. CDR3 sequence (DNA): TGTGCCAGCAGCCCATCGGGCCTAACTAGCGGGAGGTCTACCGGGGAGCTGTTTTTT. Full variable domain (rest looked up from reference TRBV7-8 and TRBJ2-2): GAGVSQSPRYKVAKRGQDVALRCDPISGHVSLFWYQQALGQGPEFLTYFQNEAQLDKSGLPSDRFFAERPEGSVSTLKIQRTQQEDSAVYLCASSPSGLTSGRSTGELFFGEGSRLTVL.

V is TRBV5-5 and J is TRBJ2-1, with D perhaps TRBD2 (6 bases). V was trimmed by 0 bases and J by 0 bases, leaving 7 bases between them. Germline CDR1 is SGHKS and CDR2 is YYEKEE (reference sequence). The CDR3 length is 15 residues. The CDR3 is CASSLGDSSYNEQFF. Here the CDR3 DNA reads TGTGCCAGCAGCTTGGGGGACTCCTCCTACAATGAGCAGTTCTTC.

The chain recombines TRBV7-2 with TRBJ2-5; tentatively, D is TRBD1 (5 bases). The CDR3 is 14 residues long. Between the trimmed V and J ends, which lost 1 base and 1 base, there was a span of 7 bases. Germline values: CDR1 SGHTA, CDR2 FQGNSA. The CDR3 sequence: CASSLGGAQETQYF. CDR3 in DNA: TGTGCCAGCAGCTTAGGTGGGGCCCAAGAGACCCAGTACTTC. Together with reference TRBV7-2 and TRBJ2-5, the CDR3 gives the full variable domain: GAGVSQSPSNKVTEKGKDVELRCDPISGHTALYWYRQSLGQGLEFLIYFQGNSAPDKSGLPSDRFSAERTGGSVSTLTIQRTQQEDSAVYLCASSLGGAQETQYFGPGTRLLVL.

The genes are TRBV9 and TRBJ1-1, with 9 bases fitting TRBD1. This CDR3 is 14 amino acids long. V was pared by 2 bases and J by 5 bases, with 4 bases of the junction left unmatched. In germline, CDR1 is SGDLS, CDR2 YYNGEE. The DNA of the CDR3 is TGTGCCAGCAGCGTGGGGACAGGGAAGACTGAAGCTTTCTTT. Protein sequence: CASSVGTGKTEAFF.

The V call is TRBV19, the J call TRBJ1-6, with D hard to call. Trimming took off 9 bases at V and 4 bases at J, with 13 bases between the two ends. Germline assignment: CDR1 LNHDA and CDR2 SQIVND (reference sequence). There are 14 residues in the CDR3. The CDR3 DNA follows: TGTGCCAGCCGGGATCCCGTTTATAATTCACCCCTCCACTTT. Protein: CASRDPVYNSPLHF.